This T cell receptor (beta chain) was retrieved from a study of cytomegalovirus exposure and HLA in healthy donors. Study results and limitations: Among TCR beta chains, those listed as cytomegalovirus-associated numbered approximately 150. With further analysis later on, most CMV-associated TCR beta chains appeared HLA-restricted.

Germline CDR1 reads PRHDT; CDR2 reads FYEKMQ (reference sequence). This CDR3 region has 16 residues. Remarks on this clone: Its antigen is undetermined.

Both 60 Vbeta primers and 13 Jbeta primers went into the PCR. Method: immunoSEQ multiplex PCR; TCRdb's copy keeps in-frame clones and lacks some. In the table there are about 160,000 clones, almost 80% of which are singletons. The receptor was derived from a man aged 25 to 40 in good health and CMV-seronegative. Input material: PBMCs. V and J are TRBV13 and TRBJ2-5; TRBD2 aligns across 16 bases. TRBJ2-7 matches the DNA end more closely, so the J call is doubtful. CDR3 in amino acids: CASSWGLAGGLYEQYF. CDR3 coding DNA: TGTGCCAGCAGCTGGGGACTAGCGGGAGGGCTCTACGAGCAGTACTTC.